The rows below give T cell receptor beta chains drawn from one sample of a study of blood T cell repertoires in COVID-19. TCRdb's copy holds only in-frame clones and misses some; the assay was immunoSEQ multiplex PCR. Among about 370,000 clones listed, more than 85% were seen once. Sequencing was done on a sample of PBMCs or T cells enriched from blood (not recorded which). The receptors were gathered from a woman in her thirties or forties who had been exposed to COVID-19. Both conserved end residues are part of each CDR3. The order of the fields is J gene, D gene, clone size, V gene, CDR3 DNA, CDR3 protein. The D gene is left open where the match is weak. Clone size is stated in some rows and not others, as once, few, many or a class when expanded.

J: TRBJ1-1; D: TRBD1; size: .; V: TRBV7-2; DNA: TGTGCCAGCAGCCTACGATGGGACAGGGCCGACACTGAAGCTTTCTTT; CDR3: CASSLRWDRADTEAFF
J: TRBJ1-2; D: TRBD1; size: .; V: TRBV19; DNA: TGTGCCAGTAGTACAGGGGGGTATGGCTACACCTTC; CDR3: CASSTGGYGYTF
J: TRBJ1-6; D: .; size: .; V: TRBV9; DNA: TGTGCCAGCAGCGTAGTGCGGCCGTTAAATTCACCCCTCCACTTT; CDR3: CASSVVRPLNSPLHF
J: TRBJ2-1; D: TRBD2; size: .; V: TRBV4-1; DNA: TGCGCCAGCAGCCAAGTAGCGGGGGGTAATAATGAGCAGTTCTTC; CDR3: CASSQVAGGNNEQFF
J: TRBJ1-4; D: .; size: once; V: TRBV7-9; DNA: TGTGCCAGCAGCTTAGACGGGACAAATGAAAAACTGTTTTTT; CDR3: CASSLDGTNEKLFF
J: TRBJ2-7; D: .; size: .; V: TRBV2; DNA: TGTGCCAGCAGTTTCGGGGGGCTAGCGGCGTACGAGCAGTACTTC; CDR3: CASSFGGLAAYEQYF
J: TRBJ2-1; D: TRBD2; size: .; V: TRBV6-1; DNA: TGTGCCAGCAGTGGGCTCGGACTAGCGGAGTACAATGAGCAGTTCTTC; CDR3: CASSGLGLAEYNEQFF
J: TRBJ1-1; D: .; size: .; V: TRBV7-3; DNA: TGTGCCAGCAGCTTAAGGGAGAGCACTGAAGCTTTCTTT; CDR3: CASSLRESTEAFF
J: TRBJ2-2; D: .; size: .; V: TRBV7-9; DNA: TGTGCCAGCAGCTTACTGGGGCCAACCACCGGGGAGCTGTTTTTT; CDR3: CASSLLGPTTGELFF
J: TRBJ2-2; D: .; size: .; V: TRBV10-1; DNA: TGCGCCAGCAGAAAACAGGCGAACACCGGGGAGCTGTTTTTT; CDR3: CASRKQANTGELFF
J: TRBJ2-1; D: .; size: .; V: TRBV11-3; DNA: TGTGCCAGCAGCAGAAGAGACAATGAGCAGTTCTTC; CDR3: CASSRRDNEQFF
J: TRBJ2-1; D: TRBD2; size: .; V: TRBV2; DNA: TGTGCCAGCAGCCTAGCGGGGGCCCGTAGGCAGTTCTTC; CDR3: CASSLAGARRQFF